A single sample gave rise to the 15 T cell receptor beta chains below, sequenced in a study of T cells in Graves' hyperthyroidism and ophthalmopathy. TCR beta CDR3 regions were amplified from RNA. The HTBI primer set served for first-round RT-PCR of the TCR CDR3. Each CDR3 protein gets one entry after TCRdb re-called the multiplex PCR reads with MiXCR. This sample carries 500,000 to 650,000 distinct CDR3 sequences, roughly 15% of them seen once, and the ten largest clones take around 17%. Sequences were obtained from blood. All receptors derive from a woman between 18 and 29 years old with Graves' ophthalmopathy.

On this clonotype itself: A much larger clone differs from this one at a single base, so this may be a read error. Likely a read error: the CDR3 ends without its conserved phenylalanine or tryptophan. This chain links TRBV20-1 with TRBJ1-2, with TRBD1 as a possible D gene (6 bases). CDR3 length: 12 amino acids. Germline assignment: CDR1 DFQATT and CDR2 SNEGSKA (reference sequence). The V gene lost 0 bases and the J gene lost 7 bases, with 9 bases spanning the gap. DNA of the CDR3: TGCAGTGCTAGAGAAGGGGACATTGGCTACACCCTC. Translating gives CSAREGDIGYTL.

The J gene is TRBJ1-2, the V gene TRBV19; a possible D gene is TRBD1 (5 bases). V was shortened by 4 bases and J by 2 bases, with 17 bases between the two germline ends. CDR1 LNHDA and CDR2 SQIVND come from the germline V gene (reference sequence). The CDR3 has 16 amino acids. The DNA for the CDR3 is TGTGCCAGTAGTAAGACAGCAAAAACGGGCAACTATGGCTACACCTTC. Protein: CASSKTAKTGNYGYTF.

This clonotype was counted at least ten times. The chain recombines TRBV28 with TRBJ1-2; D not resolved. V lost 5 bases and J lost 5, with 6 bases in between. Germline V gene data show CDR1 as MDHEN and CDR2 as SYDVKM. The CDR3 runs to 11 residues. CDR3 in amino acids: CASSLQYGYTF. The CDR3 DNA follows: TGTGCCAGCAGTCTACAGTATGGCTACACCTTC.

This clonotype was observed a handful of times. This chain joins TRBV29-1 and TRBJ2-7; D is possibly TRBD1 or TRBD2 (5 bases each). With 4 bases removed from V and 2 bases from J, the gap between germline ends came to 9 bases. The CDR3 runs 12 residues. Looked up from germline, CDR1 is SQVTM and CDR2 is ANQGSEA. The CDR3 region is CSVGDGPYEQYF. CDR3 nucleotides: TGCAGCGTTGGGGACGGACCCTACGAGCAGTACTTC.

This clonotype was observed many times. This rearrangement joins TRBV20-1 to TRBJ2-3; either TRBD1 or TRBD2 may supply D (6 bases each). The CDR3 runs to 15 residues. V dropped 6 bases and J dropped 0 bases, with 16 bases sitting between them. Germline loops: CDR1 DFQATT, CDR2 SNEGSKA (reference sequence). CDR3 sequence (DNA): TGCAGTGCGCAGAAGGGGGGCCCTAGCACAGATACGCAGTATTTT. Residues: CSAQKGGPSTDTQYF.

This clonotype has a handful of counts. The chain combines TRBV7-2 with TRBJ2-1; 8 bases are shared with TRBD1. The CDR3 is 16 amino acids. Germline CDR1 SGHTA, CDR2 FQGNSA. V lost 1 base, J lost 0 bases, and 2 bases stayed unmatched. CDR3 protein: CASSLGTGFSYNEQFF. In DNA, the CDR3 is TGTGCCAGCAGCTTAGGGACAGGGTTCTCCTACAATGAGCAGTTCTTC. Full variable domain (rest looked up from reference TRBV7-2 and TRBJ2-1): GAGVSQSPSNKVTEKGKDVELRCDPISGHTALYWYRQSLGQGLEFLIYFQGNSAPDKSGLPSDRFSAERTGGSVSTLTIQRTQQEDSAVYLCASSLGTGFSYNEQFFGPGTRLTVL.

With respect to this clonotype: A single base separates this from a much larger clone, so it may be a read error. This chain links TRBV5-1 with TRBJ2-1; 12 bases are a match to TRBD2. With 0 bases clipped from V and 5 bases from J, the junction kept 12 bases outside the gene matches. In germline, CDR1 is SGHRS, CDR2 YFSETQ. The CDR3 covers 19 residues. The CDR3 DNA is TGCGCCAGCAGCTTGGGCCTAGCGGGAGGGATCTCGGTGGACAATGAGCAGTTCTTC. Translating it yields CASSLGLAGGISVDNEQFF.

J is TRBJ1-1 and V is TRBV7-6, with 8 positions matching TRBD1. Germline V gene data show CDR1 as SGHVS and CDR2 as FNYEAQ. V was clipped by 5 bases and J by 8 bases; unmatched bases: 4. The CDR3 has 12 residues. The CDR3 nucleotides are TGTGCCAGCAGCGATGGACAGGGAGAAGCTTTCTTT. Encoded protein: CASSDGQGEAFF.

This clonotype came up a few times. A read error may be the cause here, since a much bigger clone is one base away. The CDR3 sequence is CASSSDSTNQPQHF. The CDR3 nucleotides are TGTGCCAGCAGCTCAGACAGTACCAATCAGCCCCAGCATTTT. The rearrangement uses TRBV7-2 and TRBJ1-5, with D possibly matching TRBD1 (5 bases). Trimming took off 4 bases at V and 3 bases at J, with 10 bases between the two ends. CDR3 length equals 14 residues. Germline assignment: CDR1 SGHTA and CDR2 FQGNSA.

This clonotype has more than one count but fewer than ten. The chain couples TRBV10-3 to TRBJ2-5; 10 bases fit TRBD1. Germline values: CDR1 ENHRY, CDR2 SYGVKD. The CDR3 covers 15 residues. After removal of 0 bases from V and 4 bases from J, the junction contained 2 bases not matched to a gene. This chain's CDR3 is CAISESDRGVETQYF. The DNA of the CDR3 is TGTGCCATCAGTGAGTCGGACAGGGGGGTAGAGACCCAGTACTTC.

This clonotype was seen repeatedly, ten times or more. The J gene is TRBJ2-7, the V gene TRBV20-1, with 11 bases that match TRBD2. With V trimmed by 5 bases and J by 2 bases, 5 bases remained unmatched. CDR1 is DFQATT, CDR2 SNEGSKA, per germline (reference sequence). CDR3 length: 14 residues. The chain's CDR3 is CSAEGLAVTYEQYF. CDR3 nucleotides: TGCAGTGCTGAGGGACTAGCGGTGACCTACGAGCAGTACTTC.

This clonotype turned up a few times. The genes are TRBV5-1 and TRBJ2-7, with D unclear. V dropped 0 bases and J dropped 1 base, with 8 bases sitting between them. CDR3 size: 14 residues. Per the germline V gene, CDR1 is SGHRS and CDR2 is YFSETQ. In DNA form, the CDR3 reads TGCGCCAGCAGCTTGGAGAAGGCATCCTACGAGCAGTACTTC. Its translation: CASSLEKASYEQYF.

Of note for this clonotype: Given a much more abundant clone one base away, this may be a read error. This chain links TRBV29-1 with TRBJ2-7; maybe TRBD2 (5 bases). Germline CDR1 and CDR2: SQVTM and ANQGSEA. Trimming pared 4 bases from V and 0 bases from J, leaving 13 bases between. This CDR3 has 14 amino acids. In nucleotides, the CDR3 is TGCAGCGTTGCAGTCGGACGGGGCTCCTACGAGCAGTACTTC. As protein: CSVAVGRGSYEQYF.

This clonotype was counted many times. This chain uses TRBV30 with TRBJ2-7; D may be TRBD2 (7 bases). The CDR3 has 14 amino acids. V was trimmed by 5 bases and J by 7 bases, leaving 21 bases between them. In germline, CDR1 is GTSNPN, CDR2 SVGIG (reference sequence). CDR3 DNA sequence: TGTGCCTGGTTCCGAGAGGGGGGGGATGCTGAGCAGTACTTC. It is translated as CAWFREGGDAEQYF. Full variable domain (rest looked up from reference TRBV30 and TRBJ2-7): SQTIHQWPATLVQPVGSPLSLECTVEGTSNPNLYWYRQAAGRGLQLLFYSVGIGQISSEVPQNLSASRPQDRQFILSSKKLLLSDSGFYLCAWFREGGDAEQYFGPGTRLTVT.

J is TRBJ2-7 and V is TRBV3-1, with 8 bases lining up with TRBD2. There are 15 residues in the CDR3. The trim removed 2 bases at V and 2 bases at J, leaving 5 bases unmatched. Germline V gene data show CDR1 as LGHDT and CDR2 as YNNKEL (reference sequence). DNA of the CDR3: TGTGCCAGCAGCCAAACCGTGGGACTAGCCTACGAGCAGTACTTC. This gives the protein CASSQTVGLAYEQYF.